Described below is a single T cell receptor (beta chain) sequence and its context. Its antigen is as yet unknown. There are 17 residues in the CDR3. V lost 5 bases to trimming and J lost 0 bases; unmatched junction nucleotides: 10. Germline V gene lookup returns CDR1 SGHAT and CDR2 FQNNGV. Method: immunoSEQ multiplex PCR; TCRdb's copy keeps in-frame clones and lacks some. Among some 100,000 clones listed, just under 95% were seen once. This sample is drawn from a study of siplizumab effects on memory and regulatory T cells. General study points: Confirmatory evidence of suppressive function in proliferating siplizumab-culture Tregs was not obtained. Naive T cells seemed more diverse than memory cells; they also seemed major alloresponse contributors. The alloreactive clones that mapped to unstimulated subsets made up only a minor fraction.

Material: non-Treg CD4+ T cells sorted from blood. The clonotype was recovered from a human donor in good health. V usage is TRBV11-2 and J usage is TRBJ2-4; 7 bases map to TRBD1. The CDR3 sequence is CASSPIGQVVAKNIQYF. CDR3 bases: TGTGCCAGCAGCCCGATTGGACAGGTCGTAGCCAAAAACATTCAGTACTTC.